Sequencing of this TCR beta chain was carried out in a study of cytomegalovirus exposure and HLA in healthy donors. Study-wide findings and caveats: Several of the most significant clusters appeared linked to common viral pathogens, based on a later analysis. The authors excluded some V segments, including TRBV6-2 and TRBV6-3, as indistinguishable.

As to this clone: The target antigen is unknown.

Each donor's status was that of a healthy bone marrow donor. Amplification used 60 Vbeta primers and 13 Jbeta primers. The protocol was immunoSEQ multiplex PCR, while the TCRdb copy is restricted to in-frame clones and leaves out a portion. Altogether about 170,000 clones are present, around 82% being singletons, with the ten largest covering under 15%. Trimming left V 5 bases short and J 6 bases short, with 15 bases between. Germline V CDR1 and CDR2: SGHRS, YFSETQ. This CDR3 region has 13 residues. The sequence was obtained from a woman aged 45-65 years in good health and CMV-seropositive. Sequencing input: PBMCs. The rearrangement links TRBV5-1 to TRBJ2-7, with a weak D call TRBD2 (6 bases). The CDR3 DNA follows: TGCGCCAGCAGTCCCCGGGAGCCGGCCGAGCAGTACTTC. This codes for CASSPREPAEQYF. Full variable domain (outside the CDR3, taken from reference TRBV5-1 and TRBJ2-7): KAGVTQTPRYLIKTRGQQVTLSCSPISGHRSVSWYQQTPGQGLQFLFEYFSETQRNKGNFPGRFSGRQFSNSRSEMNVSTLELGDSALYLCASSPREPAEQYFGPGTRLTVT.